This TCR beta chain was sequenced in a study of cytomegalovirus exposure and HLA in healthy donors. Germline CDR1 and CDR2: SNHLY and FYNNEI. V lost 6 bases, J lost 0 bases, and 6 bases lay in between. The CDR3 extends over 13 amino acids. PCR used 60 Vbeta primers and 13 Jbeta primers. Profiled with immunoSEQ multiplex PCR; TCRdb holds only in-frame clones, not every one. The sample yields some 96,000 clones, roughly 80% seen once. Participants comprised healthy donors of bone marrow. Study outcomes and limitations: Within an earlier analysis, most TCR beta V segments proved productive either about 90% or about 30% of the time. A few of the chains that were CMV-associated were confirmed in vitro to be specific for CMV antigens. Equally common other TCR beta chains were less clonally expanded than HLA-associated ones, a later analysis found.

In the case of this clone: What it recognizes is unknown.

The sequence was obtained from a man between 35 and 55 years old in good health and CMV-seropositive. Sequencing used PBMCs. The chain is built from TRBV2 and TRBJ1-5; D is unclear. CDR3 in amino acids: CASRRDSNQPQHF. The CDR3 nucleotides are TGTGCCAGCAGACGGGATAGCAATCAGCCCCAGCATTTT.